The 11 T cell receptor beta chains listed next were all sequenced from one sample in a study of T cell repertoires in cytomegalovirus infection. Each CDR3 protein is one row after TCRdb ran MiXCR on the reads. The data contain 700,000 to 850,000 distinct CDR3 sequences, about 31% of them singletons. Antigens for these TCRs are unknown. The sample here was cultured CD8+ T cells from PBMCs, taken from culture after CMV antigen stimulation. These receptor sequences come from a human donor in good health (CMV status not recorded). Some clones in this sample may be carry-over from other donors' samples.

This clonotype was recorded at least ten times. This sequence joins TRBV7-3 and TRBJ2-5; 14 nucleotides match TRBD2. Trimming removed 5 bases from V and 3 bases from J; junction bases left unmatched: 5. CDR1 SGHTA and CDR2 FQGTGA come from the germline V gene. The CDR3 length is 16 residues. The CDR3 DNA reads as TGTGCCAGCAGCCTAGGACTAGCGGGGGGAAAAGAGACCCAGTACTTC. As protein: CASSLGLAGGKETQYF.

This clonotype was detected only a few times. The chain has TRBV11-1 and TRBJ2-2, with 10 bases lining up with TRBD2. The CDR3 length is 16 residues. The ends lost 7 bases at V and 7 bases at J; junction bases unmatched: 12. CDR1 and CDR2 (germline): SGHAT, FQDESV (reference sequence). The CDR3 DNA sequence: TGTGCCAGCACCTCTCTAGCGGGGGCCGTGGGCGGGGAGCTGTTTTTT. As protein: CASTSLAGAVGGELFF.

This chain links TRBV2 with TRBJ1-1; D gene unclear. The CDR3 loop spans 16 amino acids. Germline loops: CDR1 SNHLY, CDR2 FYNNEI. Trimming removed 4 bases from V and 0 bases from J, with 15 bases in between. The CDR3 DNA reads TGTGCCAGCAGTGCCCGGGGAGGGTGGATGAACACTGAAGCTTTCTTT. Its protein product is CASSARGGWMNTEAFF.

The gene calls are TRBV11-1 and TRBJ2-1; 10 nucleotides match TRBD1. Germline CDR1 is SGHAT and CDR2 is FQDESV (reference sequence). The junction had 8 bases not matched to a gene; V was cut back by 9 bases and J by 9 bases. The CDR3 has 13 amino acids. CDR3 bases: TGTGCCAGTTCCGGGACAGGGGCGATTGAGCAGTTCTTC. Its translation: CASSGTGAIEQFF.

This clonotype was observed at least ten times. The V gene is TRBV7-2, the J gene TRBJ1-2; no reliable D call. The V end was cut by 3 bases, the J end by 6 bases, with 5 bases between. This CDR3 has 11 amino acids. CDR1 is SGHTA, CDR2 FQGNSA, per germline. In DNA form, the CDR3 reads TGTGCCAGCAGCTTCAAAGATGGCTACACCTTC. Amino acid sequence: CASSFKDGYTF.

J is TRBJ1-2 and V is TRBV4-3; D unclear. Germline V CDR1 and CDR2: LGHNA, YSLEER. With 3 bases removed from V and 0 bases from J, the gap between germline ends came to 14 bases. The CDR3 extends over 16 amino acids. CDR3 sequence (DNA): TGCGCCAGCAGCCAGGAGACGGACGGAGCTAACTATGGCTACACCTTC. This gives the protein CASSQETDGANYGYTF.

This chain joins TRBV12-3 or TRBV12-4 and TRBJ1-2; D may be TRBD1 (5 bases). The CDR3 length is 14 residues. Trimming cost V 11 bases and J 0 bases, with 16 bases left between them. The CDR3 reads CAVGGRGSNYGYTF. The CDR3 coding sequence is TGTGCCGTTGGGGGAAGGGGTTCTAACTATGGCTACACCTTC.

This chain joins TRBV9 and TRBJ2-7; 8 nucleotides line up with TRBD1. CDR1 SGDLS and CDR2 YYNGEE come from the germline V gene. This CDR3 region has 14 residues. V shed 3 bases and J 5 bases; nucleotides not matched to a gene: 7. Here the CDR3 reads CASSAGQGYDEQYF. The CDR3 region has the DNA TGTGCCAGCAGCGCAGGACAGGGATACGACGAGCAGTACTTC.

V is TRBV19 and J is TRBJ1-1, with a possible D match to TRBD1 (5 bases). The germline V gene encodes CDR1 LNHDA and CDR2 SQIVND (reference sequence). CDR3 length equals 15 residues. Between the trimmed V and J ends, which lost 3 bases and 7 bases, there was a span of 18 bases. DNA for the CDR3: TGTGCCAGTAGTATTTGGGGGACTGCTATTGATGAAGCTTTCTTT. Translating it yields CASSIWGTAIDEAFF.

Comments on this clonotype: This sequence may be a read error, since a much larger clone differs from it by one base. The chain has TRBV7-2 and TRBJ2-6, with a tentative D call TRBD2 (6 bases). The ends were cut back, 8 bases at V and 0 bases at J, with 17 bases in the middle. CDR1 is SGHTA and CDR2 is FQGNSA in the germline V gene. There are 17 residues in the CDR3. CDR3 protein: CASQGGNGGSGANVLTF. The CDR3 region has the DNA TGTGCCAGCCAAGGCGGGAACGGGGGCTCTGGGGCCAACGTCCTGACTTTC. Full variable domain (outside the CDR3, taken from reference TRBV7-2 and TRBJ2-6): GAGVSQSPSNKVTEKGKDVELRCDPISGHTALYWYRQSLGQGLEFLIYFQGNSAPDKSGLPSDRFSAERTGGSVSTLTIQRTQQEDSAVYLCASQGGNGGSGANVLTFGAGSRLTVL.

This clonotype has just a few counts. The chain couples TRBV6-1 to TRBJ2-5, with D possibly being TRBD2 (6 bases). The V end was cut by 7 bases, the J end by 4 bases, with 25 bases between. The CDR3 has 17 amino acids. Germline lookup yields CDR1 MNHNS and CDR2 SASEGT. The CDR3 DNA sequence: TGTGCCAGCACCTACTTTTGGATGCGGGATGGGCGAGAGACCCAGTACTTC. As protein: CASTYFWMRDGRETQYF.